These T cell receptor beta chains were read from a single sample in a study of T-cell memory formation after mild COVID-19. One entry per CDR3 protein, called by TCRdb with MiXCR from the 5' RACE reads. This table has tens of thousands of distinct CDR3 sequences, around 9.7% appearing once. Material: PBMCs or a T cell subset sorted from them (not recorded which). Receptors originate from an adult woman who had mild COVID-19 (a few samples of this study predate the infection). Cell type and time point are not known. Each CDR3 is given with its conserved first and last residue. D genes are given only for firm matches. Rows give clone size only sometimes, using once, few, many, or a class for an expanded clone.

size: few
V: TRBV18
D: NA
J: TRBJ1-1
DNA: TGTGCCAGCTCACCGAACTCACACAGTGAAGCTTTCTTT
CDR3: CASSPNSHSEAFF

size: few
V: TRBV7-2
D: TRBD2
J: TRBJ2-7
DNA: TGTGCCAGCAGCTTAGTTACTAGCGGCTACGAGCAGTACTTC
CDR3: CASSLVTSGYEQYF

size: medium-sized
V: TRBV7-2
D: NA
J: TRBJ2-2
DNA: TGTGCCAGCAGCGCCCGACTAGGAGGGGACGGGGAGCTGTTTTTT
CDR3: CASSARLGGDGELFF

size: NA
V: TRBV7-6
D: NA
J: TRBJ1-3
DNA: TGTGCCAGCAGCACCGCTGCCACTGGAAACACCATATATTTT
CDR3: CASSTAATGNTIYF

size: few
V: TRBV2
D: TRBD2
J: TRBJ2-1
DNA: TGTGCCAGCAGTGAATTCGAGGCGGGAGCCGTCAATGAGCAGTTCTTC
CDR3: CASSEFEAGAVNEQFF

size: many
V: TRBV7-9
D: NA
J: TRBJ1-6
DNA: TGTGCCAGCAGCTTAGAACAGTATAATTCACCCCTCCACTTT
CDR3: CASSLEQYNSPLHF

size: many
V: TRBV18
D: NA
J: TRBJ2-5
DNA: TGTGCCAGCTCACCACCGTTTCCACAAGAGACCCAGTACTTC
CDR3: CASSPPFPQETQYF

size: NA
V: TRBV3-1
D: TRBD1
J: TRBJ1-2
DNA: TGTGCCAGCAGCCCGACAGGGGGCGGCTATGGCTACACCTTC
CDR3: CASSPTGGGYGYTF

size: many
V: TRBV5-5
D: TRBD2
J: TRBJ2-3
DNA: TGTGCCAGCAGCTTGGAGGCTAGCGGGAGCGTCACAGATACGCAGTATTTT
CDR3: CASSLEASGSVTDTQYF

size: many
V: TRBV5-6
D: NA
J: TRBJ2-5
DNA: TGTGCCAGCAGCTTGGTGGCCGCCGGACGGGAGACCCAGTACTTC
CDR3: CASSLVAAGRETQYF

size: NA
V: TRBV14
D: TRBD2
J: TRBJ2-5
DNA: TGTGCCAGCAGCCAAGGGTTGCTAGCGGCCCAAGAGACCCAGTACTTC
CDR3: CASSQGLLAAQETQYF

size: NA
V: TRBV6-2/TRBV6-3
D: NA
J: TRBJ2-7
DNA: TGTGCCAGCAGTTACTACTACGAGCAGTACTTC
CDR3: CASSYYYEQYF

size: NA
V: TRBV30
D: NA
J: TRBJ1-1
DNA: TGTGCCTGGGGACAACAGAACACTGAAGCTTTCTTT
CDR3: CAWGQQNTEAFF

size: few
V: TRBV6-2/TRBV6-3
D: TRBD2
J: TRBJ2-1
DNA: TGTGCCAGCAGTTACTCCGGGAGGTACCTGAGCTCCTACAATGAGCAGTTCTTC
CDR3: CASSYSGRYLSSYNEQFF

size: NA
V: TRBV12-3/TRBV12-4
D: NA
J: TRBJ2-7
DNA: TGTGCCAGCAGTTTCTACCTCGGCGAGCAGTACTTC
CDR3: CASSFYLGEQYF

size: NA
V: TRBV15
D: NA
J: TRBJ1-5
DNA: TGTGCCACCAGTGAAGTGACCAAACAGCCCCAGCATTTT
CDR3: CATSEVTKQPQHF

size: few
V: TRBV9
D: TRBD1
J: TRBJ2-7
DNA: TGTGCCAGCAGCCGACAGGGGTCCACCTACGAGCAGTACTTC
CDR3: CASSRQGSTYEQYF

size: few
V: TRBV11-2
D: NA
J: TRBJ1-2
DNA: TGTGCCAGCAGCTTAGGGGTCAGCTATGGCTACACCTTC
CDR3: CASSLGVSYGYTF

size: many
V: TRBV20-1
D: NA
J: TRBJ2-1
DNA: TGCAGTGCTAGAGCCAGGTACAATGAGCAGTTCTTC
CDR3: CSARARYNEQFF

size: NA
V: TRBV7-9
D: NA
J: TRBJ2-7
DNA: TGTGCCAGCAGTTCCCTGGGGGCGCCGGACGAGCAGTACTTC
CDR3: CASSSLGAPDEQYF

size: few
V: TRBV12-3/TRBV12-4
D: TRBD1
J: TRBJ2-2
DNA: TGTGCCAGCAGGCCTTTACAGGGGCGCAACACCGGGGAGCTGTTTTTT
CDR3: CASRPLQGRNTGELFF

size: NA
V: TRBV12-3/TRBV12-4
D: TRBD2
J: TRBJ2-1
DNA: TGTGCCAGCGCGTTAGCGGGGGCCGGAAATGAGCAGTTCTTC
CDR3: CASALAGAGNEQFF

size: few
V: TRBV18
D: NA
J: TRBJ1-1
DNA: TGTGCCAGCTACCGGCCTCAGAACACTGAAGCTTTCTTT
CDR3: CASYRPQNTEAFF

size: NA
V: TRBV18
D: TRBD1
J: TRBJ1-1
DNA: TGTGCCAGCTCACCAAACCGGGACAGTCAAGCTTTCTTT
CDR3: CASSPNRDSQAFF

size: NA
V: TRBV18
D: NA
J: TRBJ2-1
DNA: TGTGCCAGCTCACTCTCTAGCAGGGTATACTACAATGAGCAGTTCTTC
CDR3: CASSLSSRVYYNEQFF

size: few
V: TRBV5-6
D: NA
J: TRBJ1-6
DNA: TGTGCCAGCAGCTTTTCTGGGGTGAAGAATTCACCCCTCCACTTT
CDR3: CASSFSGVKNSPLHF

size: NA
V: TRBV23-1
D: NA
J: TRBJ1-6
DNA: TGCGCCAGCAGTCCCCGGCTCGGGCAGGGGTATAATTCACCCCTCCACTTT
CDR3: CASSPRLGQGYNSPLHF

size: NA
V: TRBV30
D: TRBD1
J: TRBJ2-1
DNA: TGTGCCTGGATTGGGTCAGGGGGCGTTGGCAATGAGCAGTTCTTC
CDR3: CAWIGSGGVGNEQFF

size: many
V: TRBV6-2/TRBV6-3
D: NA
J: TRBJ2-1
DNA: TGTGCCAGCAGTTACTCGGAAACGGGGGTCTACAATGAGCAGTTCTTC
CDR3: CASSYSETGVYNEQFF

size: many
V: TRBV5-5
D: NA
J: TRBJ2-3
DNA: TGTGCCAGCAGCTTGGCCGAGGGAGCAGATACGCAGTATTTT
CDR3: CASSLAEGADTQYF

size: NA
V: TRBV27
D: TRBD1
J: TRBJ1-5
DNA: TGTGCCAGCAGACAACAGGGGGGTAATCAGCCCCAGCATTTT
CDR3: CASRQQGGNQPQHF

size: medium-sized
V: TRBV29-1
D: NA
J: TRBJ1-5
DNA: TGCAGCGTGAGGACGGGTGGTCAGCCCCAGCATTTT
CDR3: CSVRTGGQPQHF

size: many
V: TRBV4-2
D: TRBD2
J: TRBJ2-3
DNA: TGTGCCAGCAGCCAGCTAGCGGGGGCTAACACAGATACGCAGTATTTT
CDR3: CASSQLAGANTDTQYF

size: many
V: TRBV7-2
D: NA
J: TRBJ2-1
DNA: TGTGCCAGCAGCCCCGAGGGTGAGGGAGGTTCCTACAATGAGCAGTTCTTC
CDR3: CASSPEGEGGSYNEQFF

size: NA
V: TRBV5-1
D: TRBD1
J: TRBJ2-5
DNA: TGCGCCAGCAGCCTAGGGACAGTGATTAATGCGGAGACCCAGTACTTC
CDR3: CASSLGTVINAETQYF

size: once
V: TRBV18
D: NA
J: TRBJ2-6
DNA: TGTGCCAGCTACCGCGCCCAGGCTGGGGCCAACGTCCTGACTTTC
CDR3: CASYRAQAGANVLTF

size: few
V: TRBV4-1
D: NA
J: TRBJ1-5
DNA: TGCGCCAGCAGCCAAGAGGGAATGGGGTCGATGCCCCAGCATTTT
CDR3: CASSQEGMGSMPQHF

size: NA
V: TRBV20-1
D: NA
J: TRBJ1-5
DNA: TGCAGTGCTAGACAGGGGAATCAGCCCCAGCATTTT
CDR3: CSARQGNQPQHF

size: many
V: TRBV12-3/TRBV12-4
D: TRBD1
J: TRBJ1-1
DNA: TGTGCCAGCAGTTTAAGGGGGCAAGACACTGAAGCTTTCTTT
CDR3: CASSLRGQDTEAFF

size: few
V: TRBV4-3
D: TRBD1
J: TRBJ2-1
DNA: TGCGCCAGCAGCCAAGATCCGGCAGGGGGTACTGAGCAGTTCTTC
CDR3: CASSQDPAGGTEQFF

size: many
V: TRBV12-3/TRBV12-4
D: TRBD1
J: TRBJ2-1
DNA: TGTGCCAGCAGTCCTATCTTGGGACAGGGGTCTAACCCGAGCAAGTACAATGAGCAGTTCTTC
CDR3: CASSPILGQGSNPSKYNEQFF

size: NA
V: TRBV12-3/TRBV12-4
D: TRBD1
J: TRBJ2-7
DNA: TGTGCCAGCAGTCGGGCGGGACAGGGCTACGAGCAGTACTTC
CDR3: CASSRAGQGYEQYF

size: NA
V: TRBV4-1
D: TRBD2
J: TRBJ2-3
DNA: TGCGCCAGCAGCCGTAGCGGGATCACAGATACGCAGTATTTT
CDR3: CASSRSGITDTQYF

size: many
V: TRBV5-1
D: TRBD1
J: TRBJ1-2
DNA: TGCGCCAGCAGCTGGGGCGGACAGGGGTCGTATGGCTACACCTTC
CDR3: CASSWGGQGSYGYTF

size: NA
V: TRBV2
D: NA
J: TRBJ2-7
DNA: TGTGCCAGCAGTGAACGCAGGACCTCCTACGAGCAGTACTTC
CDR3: CASSERRTSYEQYF

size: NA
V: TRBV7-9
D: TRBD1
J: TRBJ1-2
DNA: TGTGCCAGCAGCCTCGGACAGGGGACTAACTATGGCTACACCTTC
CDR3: CASSLGQGTNYGYTF

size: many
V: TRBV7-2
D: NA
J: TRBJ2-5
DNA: TGTGCCAGCAGCTTCGGTGAGACCCAGTACTTC
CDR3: CASSFGETQYF

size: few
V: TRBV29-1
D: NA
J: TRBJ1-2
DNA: TGCAGCGTTCTACTACAGGGATTTAACTATGGCTACACCTTC
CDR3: CSVLLQGFNYGYTF

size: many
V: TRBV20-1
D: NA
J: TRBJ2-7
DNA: TGCAGTGCTAGAGATCTCAGGATTTCCTACGAGCAGTACTTC
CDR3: CSARDLRISYEQYF